A single sample gave rise to the 28 T cell receptor beta chains below, sequenced in a study of beta chain features in type 1 diabetes. Points from the study as a whole: Moderate yet significant TCRB CDR3 shortening was seen in Type 1 diabetes patients in all four CD4+ subsets.

Isolated RNA was reverse transcribed in full, so expressed TCRB transcripts were sequenced. Only in-frame clones appear in the TCRdb table, and some are missing; sequencing was by immunoSEQ multiplex PCR. The repertoire consists of 310,000 or so clones, with over 7% occurring once and the leading ten covering about 1%. No antigen has been identified for these receptors. The sample consisted of central memory CD4+ T cells from blood. Receptor source: a young man with type 1 diabetes.

In its sample, this clone was seen a few times. V usage is TRBV2 and J usage is TRBJ2-3; D perhaps matches TRBD1 (6 bases). CDR1 is SNHLY, CDR2 FYNNEI, per germline. CDR3 length equals 15 residues. Trimming took 5 bases from V and 3 from J, leaving 15 bases between them. The CDR3, as DNA: TGTGCCAGCAGTCAGGACAGCGTCATGACAGATACGCAGTATTTT. It specifies CASSQDSVMTDTQYF.

This rearrangement joins TRBV9 to TRBJ1-1; 9 nucleotides match TRBD1. This CDR3 spans 13 amino acids. Germline lookup yields CDR1 SGDLS and CDR2 YYNGEE. J was trimmed by 3 bases and V by 3 bases; bases with no gene match: 0. The CDR3 spells CASSGTGDTEAFF. The CDR3 coding sequence is TGTGCCAGCAGCGGGACAGGGGACACTGAAGCTTTCTTT. Supplemented by reference TRBV9 and TRBJ1-1, the full variable domain reads DSGVTQTPKHLITATGQRVTLRCSPRSGDLSVYWYQQSLDQGLQFLIQYYNGEERAKGNILERFSAQQFPDLHSELNLSSLELGDSALYFCASSGTGDTEAFFGQGTRLTVV.

This clone was observed a handful of times. This chain joins TRBV2 and TRBJ1-5; perhaps TRBD1 as D (6 bases). The CDR3 extends over 15 amino acids. Germline V gene sequence: CDR1 SNHLY, CDR2 FYNNEI. V was cut by 6 bases and J by 4 bases, with 16 bases left in between. The CDR3 nucleotides read TGTGCCAGCAGAGGGGGGGCAGGGATAAATCAGCCCCAGCATTTT. Residues: CASRGGAGINQPQHF.

V and J are TRBV2 and TRBJ1-1, with D hard to call. The CDR3 consists of 14 residues. Germline V CDR1 and CDR2: SNHLY, FYNNEI. The V end lost 7 bases, the J end lost 6 bases, and 18 bases lay between the germline ends. CDR3: CASMGSSFYAEAFF. CDR3 nucleotide sequence: TGTGCCAGCATGGGGTCCAGCTTCTACGCTGAAGCTTTCTTT.

The chain combines TRBV4-1 with TRBJ2-5, with 11 bases aligning to TRBD2. This CDR3 comprises 16 residues. Germline lookup yields CDR1 MGHRA and CDR2 YSYEKL. V dropped 4 bases and J dropped 13; count of bases not matched to a gene: 17. CDR3 sequence reads: CASSPSTSEALAGVYF. CDR3 DNA sequence: TGCGCCAGCAGCCCATCGACCTCGGAGGCACTAGCGGGGGTGTACTTC.

This chain joins TRBV7-2 and TRBJ2-2; D is possibly TRBD2 (6 bases). Per the germline V gene, CDR1 is SGHTA and CDR2 is FQGNSA. The CDR3 has 14 amino acids. The V end was cut by 0 bases, the J end by 8 bases, with 10 bases between. Here the CDR3 DNA reads TGTGCCAGCAGCTTAGCGCGGCGGGGTGGGGAGCTGTTTTTT. It codes for CASSLARRGGELFF.

The CDR3 coding sequence is TGTGCCAGCAGCTTAGGCCTCCTGAGGGAGCAGTTCTTC. This encodes CASSLGLLREQFF. The V call is TRBV7-2, the J call TRBJ2-1; D not certain. Germline CDR1 reads SGHTA; CDR2 reads FQGNSA. Trimming removed 1 base from V and 10 bases from J, with 11 bases in between. This CDR3 region has 13 residues.

The CDR3 DNA reads TGTGCCAGCAGCCTGACTCGCTCTGGGGCCAACGTCCTGACTTTC. Protein: CASSLTRSGANVLTF. The chain couples TRBV6-5 to TRBJ2-6; D is unresolved. In germline, CDR1 is MNHEY, CDR2 SVGAGI. Trimming removed 6 bases from V and 0 bases from J, with 9 bases in between. CDR3 length: 15 amino acids.

The chain carries TRBV29-1 and TRBJ1-1, with D unclear. The CDR3 spans 12 residues. The germline V gene encodes CDR1 SQVTM and CDR2 ANQGSEA. Here the CDR3 reads CSALRDTTEAFF. CDR3 DNA sequence: TGCAGTGCGCTCCGAGACACCACTGAAGCTTTCTTT.

This clone turned up a few times. The rearrangement links TRBV29-1 to TRBJ1-1, with 8 bases lining up with TRBD1. V shed 6 bases, J shed 3 bases, and the junction held 6 bases outside the gene matches. The germline V gene encodes CDR1 SQVTM and CDR2 ANQGSEA. This CDR3 region has 13 residues. CDR3 sequence (DNA): TGCAGCGTGAAGGGACAGGCCTACACTGAAGCTTTCTTT. Amino acid sequence: CSVKGQAYTEAFF.

The sample holds a few counts of this clone. The chain recombines TRBV6-5 with TRBJ1-3; D not certain. Germline loops: CDR1 MNHEY, CDR2 SVGAGI. The CDR3 sequence is 13 residues long. V shed 6 bases and J shed 0 bases, with 6 bases lying between them. The CDR3, as DNA: TGTGCCAGCAGACAGCACTCTGGAAACACCATATATTTT. Its translation is CASRQHSGNTIYF.

The CDR3 DNA reads TGTGCCAGCAGTTTCCGGGCGGGAGGAAACACTGAAGCTTTCTTT. Its translation: CASSFRAGGNTEAFF. The chain couples TRBV27 to TRBJ1-1; D gene ambiguous. This CDR3 is 15 amino acids long. Per the germline V gene, CDR1 is MNHEY and CDR2 is SMNVEV (reference sequence). Trimming pared 3 bases from V and 2 bases from J, leaving 13 bases between.

The rearrangement joins TRBV9 to TRBJ2-7; no clear D. Germline CDR1 is SGDLS and CDR2 is YYNGEE. Between the trimmed V and J ends, which lost 0 bases and 7 bases, there was a span of 11 bases. The CDR3 extends over 13 amino acids. The CDR3, as DNA: TGTGCCAGCAGCGTAGATCAGGTTGGGGAGCAGTACTTC. This codes for CASSVDQVGEQYF.

This CDR3 reads CASSWDGPSYEQYF. CDR3 DNA sequence: TGTGCCAGCAGCTGGGACGGGCCCTCCTACGAGCAGTACTTC. The chain carries TRBV7-2 and TRBJ2-7, with D tentatively TRBD1 or TRBD2 (5 bases each). The CDR3 totals 14 residues. Trimming pared 4 bases from V and 0 bases from J, leaving 10 bases between. CDR1 is SGHTA, CDR2 FQGNSA, per germline.

This clone appeared many times. The chain's CDR3 is CASSPLQGSDFF. CDR3 coding DNA: TGTGCCAGCTCACCGCTACAGGGGTCAGATTTCTTC. This chain joins TRBV18 and TRBJ2-1, with 7 positions matching TRBD1. The length of the CDR3 is 12 residues. Germline loops: CDR1 KGHSH, CDR2 LQKENI. V was pared by 3 bases and J by 16 bases, with 9 bases of the junction left unmatched.

This chain uses TRBV5-1 with TRBJ2-7; no definite D call. Germline CDR1 is SGHRS and CDR2 is YFSETQ. This CDR3 is built from 12 residues. V was pared by 0 bases and J by 5 bases, with 6 bases between. The DNA of the CDR3 is TGCGCCAGCAGCTTGGAACGGAACGAGCAGTACTTC. Its translation: CASSLERNEQYF.

This clone was observed a few times. The chain carries TRBV30 and TRBJ1-2, with TRBD1 matching over 9 bases. This CDR3 contains 15 residues. V gave up 4 bases and J gave up 0 bases; unmatched junction bases: 6. Germline CDR1 is GTSNPN and CDR2 is SVGIG (reference sequence). The CDR3 loop is CAWMVGTGSNYGYTF. Written as DNA, the CDR3 is TGTGCCTGGATGGTCGGGACAGGGTCTAACTATGGCTACACCTTC.

This clone was seen repeatedly, ten times or more. The chain has TRBV2 and TRBJ2-3; 13 positions agree with TRBD2. Germline CDR1 and CDR2: SNHLY and FYNNEI. This CDR3 region has 17 residues. V lost 5 bases and J lost 4; bases outside the gene matches: 9. CDR3 nucleotide sequence: TGTGCCAGCAGTAGACTAGCGGGGGGATACGCCGCAGATACGCAGTATTTT. It codes for CASSRLAGGYAADTQYF.

This clone was found a few times. This chain joins TRBV4-3 and TRBJ1-5, with TRBD1 as a possible D gene (6 bases). The CDR3 is 15 amino acids. CDR1 is LGHNA and CDR2 is YSLEER in the germline V gene. Trimming cost V 1 base and J 7 bases, with 14 bases left between them. CDR3: CASSQALRGGQPQHF. DNA of the CDR3: TGCGCCAGCAGCCAAGCCCTCAGGGGAGGACAGCCCCAGCATTTT.

This clone was seen repeatedly, ten times or more. This sequence joins TRBV21-1 and TRBJ2-2. TRBV21-1 is tagged as a pseudogene. The CDR3 is made up of 14 amino acids. The CDR3 bases are TGTGCCAGCAGCCCACGTGGGGAAACCGGGGAGCTGTTTTTT. Translated: CASSPRGETGELFF.

A few counts support this clone. The chain links TRBV9 to TRBJ2-5; D is ambiguous. Germline-derived CDR1 and CDR2 are SGDLS and YYNGEE. The CDR3 has 15 residues. V shed 0 bases and J shed 5 bases, with 14 bases lying between them. The CDR3 DNA is TGTGCCAGCAGCGTAGCACCCAACAACGGGGAGACCCAGTACTTC. It codes for CASSVAPNNGETQYF.

This clone was observed a few times. The rearrangement joins TRBV5-1 to TRBJ1-1; D is ambiguous. This CDR3 is 13 amino acids long. V lost 5 bases and J lost 1, with 9 bases in between. Germline loops: CDR1 SGHRS, CDR2 YFSETQ. The CDR3 sequence: CASSAGPNTEAFF. CDR3 nucleotide sequence: TGCGCCAGCAGTGCAGGTCCGAACACTGAAGCTTTCTTT.

This clone was seen a few times. This sequence joins TRBV19 and TRBJ1-2, with 12 nucleotides matching TRBD1. The CDR3 is 19 amino acids. CDR1 is LNHDA and CDR2 is SQIVND in the germline V gene (reference sequence). V shed 7 bases, J shed 6 bases, and the junction held 21 bases outside the gene matches. In nucleotides, the CDR3 is TGTGCCAGTAACCCGTCGAGTGCGAACCCGGGACAGGGGGCGCATGGCTACACCTTC. Translating gives CASNPSSANPGQGAHGYTF.

This clone was seen only a few times. The rearrangement joins TRBV7-9 to TRBJ1-1; possible D gene TRBD1, 6 bases. Looked up from germline, CDR1 is SEHNR and CDR2 is FQNEAQ (reference sequence). The CDR3 totals 13 residues. Trimming removed 8 bases at V and 4 bases at J, with 14 bases between. The CDR3: CASHRTGSTEAFF. Here the CDR3 DNA reads TGTGCCAGCCACCGCACAGGGAGCACTGAAGCTTTCTTT.

The CDR3 DNA reads as TGTGCCAGCAGCAGTGGGGACTTCCCGTTAGATGAGCAGTTCTTC. Amino acids: CASSSGDFPLDEQFF. This chain connects TRBV7-2 to TRBJ2-1, with TRBD2 as a possible D gene (6 bases). The V end lost 5 bases, the J end lost 8 bases, and 19 bases lay between the germline ends. This CDR3 region has 15 residues. Germline values: CDR1 SGHTA, CDR2 FQGNSA.

The chain has TRBV7-2 and TRBJ2-3, with 12 bases matching TRBD2. The CDR3 covers 18 residues. Germline-derived CDR1 and CDR2 are SGHTA and FQGNSA. V shed 0 bases and J 5 bases; nucleotides not matched to a gene: 9. The CDR3 sequence: CASSLALLAGGKGDTQYF. The CDR3 DNA sequence: TGTGCCAGCAGCTTAGCGCTTCTAGCGGGGGGGAAGGGAGATACGCAGTATTTT.

This clone showed up just a few times. Relative to the germline gene, one junction end is altered; a read error may explain this. Other DNA sequences in the sample encode the same CDR3. The chain recombines TRBV7-7 with TRBJ2-5, with 7 bases that match TRBD2. CDR3 length equals 13 residues. The germline V gene encodes CDR1 SSHAT and CDR2 FNYEAQ (reference sequence). Here the CDR3 DNA reads TGTGCTAGCAGCCTTTCGGGGGGAGAGACCCAGTACTTC. Translating it yields CASSLSGGETQYF.

The table lists this clone with a few counts. The chain uses TRBV7-2 and TRBJ2-3; D not certain. Per the germline V gene, CDR1 is SGHTA and CDR2 is FQGNSA. The CDR3 length is 12 residues. Trimming stripped 5 bases from V and 6 bases from J, with 9 bases between. CDR3 sequence reads: CASSPNADTQYF. CDR3 in DNA: TGTGCCAGCAGCCCGAACGCGGATACGCAGTATTTT.